These 28 T cell receptor beta chains came from one sample sequenced in a study of CD8 T cells in ankylosing spondylitis (dated by TCRdb to the late 2010s). Results the study describes overall, beyond this receptor: A TCR beta motif of several highly homologous amino acid variants appeared characteristic of blood from ankylosing spondylitis patients.

To prepare the library, 5' RACE was applied. The instrument was an Illumina HiSeq 2500. TCRdb handled the public reads itself, with Q25 trimming in fastp and clone calling in MiXCR, and kept productive beta chains. Rows with one shared CDR3 protein collapse into an entry with the most common genes and DNA. Within this sample are about 800,000 distinct CDR3 sequences, with approximately 12% of them counted one time only. Together, the top ten hold about 0.5% of the sample. Their cognate antigens are unknown. Source material: blood, either unsorted or a sorted T cell fraction (not recorded which). The origin of the receptors is a male donor with ankylosing spondylitis.

The chain employs TRBV6-2 or TRBV6-3 and TRBJ1-5; TRBD1 matches at 10 bases. The trim removed 6 bases at V and 11 bases at J, leaving 13 bases unmatched. Germline CDR1 and CDR2: MNHEY and SVGEGT. This CDR3 comprises 15 residues. The CDR3 spells CASSRRDLDRGAQHF. The CDR3 region has the DNA TGTGCCAGCAGCCGCCGGGACCTGGACAGGGGGGCCCAGCATTTT.

V and J are TRBV20-1 and TRBJ1-2; D gene ambiguous. Germline loops: CDR1 DFQATT, CDR2 SNEGSKA (reference sequence). CDR3 length: 16 residues. V was clipped by 3 bases and J by 0 bases, with 17 bases between them. The CDR3 here is CSASPVVQRANYGYTF. In DNA form, the CDR3 reads TGCAGTGCTAGTCCAGTCGTTCAACGGGCTAACTATGGCTACACCTTC.

This clonotype has only a few counts. The chain is built from TRBV6-5 and TRBJ2-6, with no clear D. CDR1 and CDR2 from the germline V gene are MNHEY and SVGAGI. The CDR3 is made up of 14 amino acids. V was clipped by 2 bases and J by 3 bases, with 5 bases between them. In DNA form, the CDR3 reads TGTGCCAGCAGTTACAGGGATGGGGCCAACGTCCTGACTTTC. This codes for CASSYRDGANVLTF.

This sequence joins TRBV14 and TRBJ1-1; 7 bases are shared with TRBD1. CDR1 and CDR2 (germline): SGHDN, FVKESK. Trimming removed 4 bases from V and 4 bases from J; junction bases left unmatched: 6. This CDR3 is built from 14 residues. The CDR3 bases are TGTGCCAGCAGCCGAGGGGGACAGTCCACTGAAGCTTTCTTT. Protein sequence: CASSRGGQSTEAFF.

This clonotype has at least ten counts. This chain connects TRBV29-1 to TRBJ2-1; D possibly corresponds to TRBD2 (6 bases). Germline V gives CDR1 SQVTM, CDR2 ANQGSEA. CDR3 length: 15 residues. V was trimmed by 3 bases and J by 0 bases, leaving 12 bases between them. The CDR3 is CSVEGTLGSYNEQFF. The DNA for the CDR3 is TGCAGCGTTGAGGGGACTCTAGGCTCCTACAATGAGCAGTTCTTC.

The chain is built from TRBV29-1 and TRBJ2-7; D is unresolved. The V and J ends lost 4 bases and 4 bases respectively, with 14 bases between them. CDR3 length equals 13 residues. CDR1 and CDR2 (germline): SQVTM, ANQGSEA. The chain's CDR3 is CSVGNRLKYEQYF. In nucleotides, the CDR3 is TGCAGCGTTGGTAACCGCTTAAAGTACGAGCAGTACTTC.

This chain links TRBV7-2 with TRBJ2-2, with 7 bases fitting TRBD1. Germline CDR1 and CDR2: SGHTA and FQGNSA. The J segment lost 7 bases and the V segment lost 10 bases, leaving 12 bases of the junction unmatched. This CDR3 is built from 14 residues. This CDR3 reads CATMGTVEGGELFF. DNA for the CDR3: TGTGCCACAATGGGGACAGTTGAGGGCGGGGAGCTGTTTTTT.

This clonotype has at least ten counts. V usage is TRBV7-2 and J usage is TRBJ1-1; 7 bases fit TRBD1. The ends lost 5 bases at V and 7 bases at J; junction bases unmatched: 7. Germline V gene data show CDR1 as SGHTA and CDR2 as FQGNSA. This CDR3 region has 13 residues. As DNA, the CDR3 is TGTGCCAGCAGCCGACAGGGCCTGAATGAAGCTTTCTTT. Its translation: CASSRQGLNEAFF.

The CDR3 is CATGGQYEQYF. DNA of the CDR3: TGTGCCACAGGAGGACAATACGAGCAGTACTTC. The chain combines TRBV3-1 with TRBJ2-7; perhaps D is TRBD1 or TRBD2 (5 bases each). CDR1 and CDR2 (germline): LGHDT, YNNKEL (reference sequence). CDR3 length equals 11 residues. V lost 10 bases and J lost 4, with 11 bases in between.

This clonotype has only a few counts. The V and J genes are TRBV6-4 and TRBJ2-1; 9 bases agree with TRBD2. Per the germline V gene, CDR1 is MRHNA and CDR2 is SNTAGT. This CDR3 is built from 18 residues. The V and J ends lost 5 bases and 7 bases, in that order; junction bases with no gene match: 18. The CDR3 sequence: CASSKGITRRGGRNEQFF. The CDR3 region has the DNA TGTGCCAGCAGTAAGGGGATTACGCGGCGGGGGGGCCGGAATGAGCAGTTCTTC.

The gene calls are TRBV11-2 and TRBJ2-5, with D unresolved. Germline assignment: CDR1 SGHAT and CDR2 FQNNGV. The V and J ends lost 3 bases and 2 bases respectively, with 10 bases between them. This CDR3 comprises 14 residues. The chain's CDR3 is CASSFPSNQETQYF. Here the CDR3 DNA reads TGTGCCAGCAGCTTCCCCTCCAATCAAGAGACCCAGTACTTC.

The CDR3 region has the DNA TGTGCCAGCAGCAGTTGGGGAGGGTCCTACGAGCAGTACTTC. Its translation is CASSSWGGSYEQYF. The chain links TRBV12-3 or TRBV12-4 to TRBJ2-7; 7 bases are shared with TRBD2. J lost 1 base, V lost 6 bases, and 6 bases had no gene match. This CDR3 is built from 14 residues.

The chain recombines TRBV20-1 with TRBJ2-2, with D uncertain. This CDR3 spans 13 amino acids. V lost 3 bases and J lost 9, with 14 bases in between. The V gene's germline CDR1 is DFQATT and CDR2 SNEGSKA (reference sequence). The CDR3 nucleotides read TGCAGTGCTAGCTCTGGCGAAACCTGGGAGCTGTTTTTT. Translating gives CSASSGETWELFF.

The gene calls are TRBV7-2 and TRBJ2-1, with TRBD2 identical over 9 bases. CDR1 SGHTA and CDR2 FQGNSA come from the germline V gene. With V trimmed by 5 bases and J by 0 bases, 5 bases remained unmatched. The CDR3 extends over 16 amino acids. CDR3 sequence (DNA): TGTGCCAGCAGCATTAGCGGGGGTGGCTCCTACAATGAGCAGTTCTTC. This codes for CASSISGGGSYNEQFF.

This clonotype was counted only a few times. The chain is built from TRBV7-9 and TRBJ2-1; D not certain. Between the trimmed V and J ends, which lost 6 bases and 9 bases, there was a span of 9 bases. The CDR3 has 11 residues. Germline lookup yields CDR1 SEHNR and CDR2 FQNEAQ (reference sequence). This CDR3 is CASRNWSEQFF. CDR3 DNA sequence: TGTGCCAGCAGAAATTGGAGTGAGCAGTTCTTC.

This clonotype was seen a handful of times. The junction departs from germline at one end; a sequencing error may be responsible. The chain carries TRBV28 and TRBJ1-4; the D gene is possibly TRBD1 (6 bases). The CDR3 consists of 16 residues. The germline CDR1 and CDR2 sequences are MDHEN and SYDVKM. The CDR3 region has the DNA TGTGCCAGCAGTTCCCCCGTCGGGACAAATAATGAAAAGCTGTTTTTT. Translation: CASSSPVGTNNEKLFF.

This clonotype was seen a handful of times. The genes are TRBV7-2 and TRBJ2-5; weak D call: TRBD2 (5 bases). Trimming left V 1 base short and J 1 base short, with 13 bases between. The CDR3 is made up of 16 amino acids. Germline V gives CDR1 SGHTA, CDR2 FQGNSA. In nucleotides, the CDR3 is TGTGCCAGCAGCTTAGGGCCCCCGGGGTTCCAAGAGACCCAGTACTTC. It encodes CASSLGPPGFQETQYF.

The chain joins TRBV6-2 or TRBV6-3 to TRBJ2-2; D not resolved. Germline V gene data show CDR1 as MNHEY and CDR2 as SVGEGT. The CDR3 covers 15 residues. Trimming left V 0 bases short and J 7 bases short, with 12 bases between. DNA of the CDR3: TGTGCCAGCAGTTACTCATCAGCAACCATCGGGGAGCTGTTTTTT. This encodes CASSYSSATIGELFF.

The V gene is TRBV7-2, the J gene TRBJ2-1, with D tentatively TRBD1 (6 bases). The CDR3 runs 13 residues. Germline V lookup: CDR1 SGHTA, CDR2 FQGNSA. V was shortened by 5 bases and J by 3 bases, with 8 bases between the two germline ends. The CDR3 DNA reads TGTGCCAGCAGCAGGGACAACTACAATGAGCAGTTCTTC. Translating gives CASSRDNYNEQFF. Supplemented by reference TRBV7-2 and TRBJ2-1, the full variable domain reads GAGVSQSPSNKVTEKGKDVELRCDPISGHTALYWYRQSLGQGLEFLIYFQGNSAPDKSGLPSDRFSAERTGGSVSTLTIQRTQQEDSAVYLCASSRDNYNEQFFGPGTRLTVL.

This clonotype was counted many times. This chain links TRBV20-1 with TRBJ2-1, with 10 bases lining up with TRBD2. V dropped 3 bases and J dropped 1; count of bases not matched to a gene: 6. Per the germline V gene, CDR1 is DFQATT and CDR2 is SNEGSKA (reference sequence). This CDR3 is 16 amino acids long. The CDR3 spells CSARPPGLASYNEQFF. CDR3 in DNA: TGCAGTGCTAGGCCACCGGGACTAGCGTCCTACAATGAGCAGTTCTTC.

This clonotype occurred many times. The chain is built from TRBV6-2 or TRBV6-3 and TRBJ1-3; D remains unclear. The CDR3 totals 13 residues. CDR1 and CDR2 (germline): MNHEY, SVGEGT. V shed 4 bases and J shed 3 bases, with 7 bases lying between them. In DNA form, the CDR3 reads TGTGCCAGCAGTTTACCCTATGGAAACACCATATATTTT. This translates into CASSLPYGNTIYF.

This clonotype has only a few counts. The CDR3 nucleotides are TGCAGTGCTAGAGATAAAACCACTGAAGCTTTCTTT. Encoded protein: CSARDKTTEAFF. J is TRBJ1-1 and V is TRBV20-1; D not resolved. V was clipped by 0 bases and J by 4 bases, with 6 bases between them. This CDR3 comprises 12 residues. From germline, CDR1 is DFQATT and CDR2 SNEGSKA (reference sequence).

This rearrangement joins TRBV9 to TRBJ2-7; no firm D call. Trimming stripped 0 bases from V and 6 bases from J, with 10 bases between. From germline, CDR1 is SGDLS and CDR2 YYNGEE. The CDR3 sequence is 13 residues long. In nucleotides, the CDR3 is TGTGCCAGCAGCGTAGCTACCTTAAGCGAGCAGTACTTC. Translation gives CASSVATLSEQYF.

This clonotype appeared a few times. The chain joins TRBV29-1 to TRBJ2-1, with D possibly TRBD2 on 6 matching bases. From germline, CDR1 is SQVTM and CDR2 ANQGSEA. The CDR3 covers 20 residues. V lost 6 bases to trimming and J lost 0 bases, with 30 bases between them. CDR3 in DNA: TGCAGCGTGGACCTTGGGTCGTTCCCCGGGAGTGGGAGCTCCTACAATGAGCAGTTCTTC. Translated: CSVDLGSFPGSGSSYNEQFF.

The V and J genes are TRBV10-3 and TRBJ2-1, with D possibly TRBD2 on 6 matching bases. V gave up 5 bases and J gave up 7 bases, with 15 bases separating them. The CDR3 spans 14 residues. The germline V gene encodes CDR1 ENHRY and CDR2 SYGVKD. In DNA form, the CDR3 reads TGTGCCATCAGTTCAAACGGGGGAGAGAATGAGCAGTTCTTC. Translated, it gives CAISSNGGENEQFF.

This sequence joins TRBV6-2 or TRBV6-3 and TRBJ1-5; 8 bases are shared with TRBD1. With 0 bases clipped from V and 4 bases from J, the junction kept 11 bases outside the gene matches. This CDR3 spans 18 amino acids. Germline assignment: CDR1 MNHEY and CDR2 SVGEGT. CDR3 region: CASSYSPRAGGWNQPQHF. The CDR3 nucleotides are TGTGCCAGCAGTTACTCGCCAAGAGCAGGGGGCTGGAATCAGCCCCAGCATTTT.

This clonotype has only a few counts. The chain recombines TRBV28 with TRBJ2-7, with 8 bases matching TRBD1. Germline-derived CDR1 and CDR2 are MDHEN and SYDVKM. This CDR3 contains 14 residues. J was trimmed by 5 bases and V by 5 bases; bases with no gene match: 8. The CDR3 coding sequence is TGTGCCAGCAGTCGGACAGGGCGGCGGGACGAGCAGTACTTC. This translates into CASSRTGRRDEQYF. Full variable domain (missing parts from reference TRBV28 and TRBJ2-7): DVKVTQSSRYLVKRTGEKVFLECVQDMDHENMFWYRQDPGLGLRLIYFSYDVKMKEKGDIPEGYSVSREKKERFSLILESASTNQTSMYLCASSRTGRRDEQYFGPGTRLTVT.

This clonotype occurred many times. The J gene is TRBJ1-6, the V gene TRBV20-1; the D is unclear. CDR1 is DFQATT and CDR2 is SNEGSKA in the germline V gene (reference sequence). V was cut by 5 bases and J by 7 bases, with 9 bases left in between. CDR3 length equals 12 residues. The CDR3 sequence: CSARTGNSPLHF. The CDR3 coding sequence is TGCAGTGCTCGGACTGGCAATTCACCCCTCCACTTT.